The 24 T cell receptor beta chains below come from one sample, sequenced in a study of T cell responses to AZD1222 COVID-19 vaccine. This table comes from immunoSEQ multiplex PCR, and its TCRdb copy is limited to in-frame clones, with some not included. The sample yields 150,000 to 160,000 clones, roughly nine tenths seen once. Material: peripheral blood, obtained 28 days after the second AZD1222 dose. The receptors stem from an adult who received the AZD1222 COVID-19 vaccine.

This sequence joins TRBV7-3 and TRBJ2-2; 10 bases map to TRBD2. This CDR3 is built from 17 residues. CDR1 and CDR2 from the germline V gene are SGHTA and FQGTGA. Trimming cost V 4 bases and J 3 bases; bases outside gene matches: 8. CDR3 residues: CASSSGSGREDTGELFF. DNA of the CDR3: TGTGCCAGCAGCTCCGGGAGCGGGAGGGAGGACACCGGGGAGCTGTTTTTT.

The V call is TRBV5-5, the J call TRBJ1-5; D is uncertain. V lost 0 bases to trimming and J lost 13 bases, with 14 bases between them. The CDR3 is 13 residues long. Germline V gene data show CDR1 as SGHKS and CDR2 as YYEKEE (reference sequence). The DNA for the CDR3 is TGTGCCAGCAGCTTGGCCCCCAAAGAGAAACAGCATTTT. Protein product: CASSLAPKEKQHF.

CDR3: CASRPQGSGNTIYF. CDR3 nucleotides: TGTGCCAGCAGACCTCAAGGGAGCGGAAACACCATATATTTT. V usage is TRBV28 and J usage is TRBJ1-3; no firm D call. V lost 6 bases, J lost 4 bases, and 13 bases lay in between. Looked up from germline, CDR1 is MDHEN and CDR2 is SYDVKM. The CDR3 covers 14 residues.

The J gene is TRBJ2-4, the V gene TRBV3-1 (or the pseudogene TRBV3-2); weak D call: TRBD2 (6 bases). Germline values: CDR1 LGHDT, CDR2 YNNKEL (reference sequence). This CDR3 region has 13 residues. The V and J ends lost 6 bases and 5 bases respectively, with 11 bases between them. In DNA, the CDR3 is TGTGCCAGCAGTCGGGGGTCCGAAAACATTCAGTACTTC. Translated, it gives CASSRGSENIQYF.

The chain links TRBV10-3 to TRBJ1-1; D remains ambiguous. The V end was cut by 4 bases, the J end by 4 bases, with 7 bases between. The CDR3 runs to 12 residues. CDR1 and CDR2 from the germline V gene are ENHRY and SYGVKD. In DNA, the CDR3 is TGTGCCATCAGTGCCTTTGGCACTGAAGCTTTCTTT. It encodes CAISAFGTEAFF.

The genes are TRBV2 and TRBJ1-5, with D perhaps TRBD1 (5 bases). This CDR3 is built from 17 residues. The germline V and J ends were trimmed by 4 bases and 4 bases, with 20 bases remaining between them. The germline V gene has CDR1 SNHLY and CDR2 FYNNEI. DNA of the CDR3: TGTGCCAGCAGTGTAGGCGGGGCCTGGTTAGCAAATCAGCCCCAGCATTTT. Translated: CASSVGGAWLANQPQHF.

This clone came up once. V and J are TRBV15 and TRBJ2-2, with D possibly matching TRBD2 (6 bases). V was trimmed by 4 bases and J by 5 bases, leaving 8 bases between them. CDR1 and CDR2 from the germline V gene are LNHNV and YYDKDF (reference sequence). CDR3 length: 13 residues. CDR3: CATSTGVTGELFF. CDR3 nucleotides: TGTGCCACCAGCACGGGGGTTACCGGGGAGCTGTTTTTT.

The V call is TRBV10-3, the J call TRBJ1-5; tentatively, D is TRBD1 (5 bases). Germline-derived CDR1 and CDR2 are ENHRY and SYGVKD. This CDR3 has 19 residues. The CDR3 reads CANPGSRGGKRGCGQPQHF. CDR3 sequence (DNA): TGTGCAAATCCCGGGAGTCGCGGGGGGAAACGGGGATGTGGCCAGCCCCAGCATTTT.

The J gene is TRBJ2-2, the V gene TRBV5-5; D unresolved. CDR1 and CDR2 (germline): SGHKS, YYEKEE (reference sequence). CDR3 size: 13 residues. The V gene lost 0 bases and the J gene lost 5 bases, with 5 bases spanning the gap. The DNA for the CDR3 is TGTGCCAGCAGCTTGGCCGATACCGGGGAGCTGTTTTTT. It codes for CASSLADTGELFF.

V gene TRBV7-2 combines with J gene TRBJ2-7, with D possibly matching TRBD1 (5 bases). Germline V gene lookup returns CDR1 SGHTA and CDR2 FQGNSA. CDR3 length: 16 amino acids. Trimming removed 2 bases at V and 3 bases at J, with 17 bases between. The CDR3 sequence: CASSLWTHREDYEQYF. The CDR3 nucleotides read TGTGCCAGCAGCTTATGGACACACCGAGAAGACTACGAGCAGTACTTC.

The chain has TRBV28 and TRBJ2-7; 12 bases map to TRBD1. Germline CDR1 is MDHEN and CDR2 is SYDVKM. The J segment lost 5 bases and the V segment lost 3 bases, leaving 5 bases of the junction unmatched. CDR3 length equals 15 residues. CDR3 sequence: CASSFLGTGGNEQYF. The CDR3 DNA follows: TGTGCCAGCAGTTTTCTCGGGACAGGGGGCAACGAGCAGTACTTC. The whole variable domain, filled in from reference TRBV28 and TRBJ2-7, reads DVKVTQSSRYLVKRTGEKVFLECVQDMDHENMFWYRQDPGLGLRLIYFSYDVKMKEKGDIPEGYSVSREKKERFSLILESASTNQTSMYLCASSFLGTGGNEQYFGPGTRLTVT.

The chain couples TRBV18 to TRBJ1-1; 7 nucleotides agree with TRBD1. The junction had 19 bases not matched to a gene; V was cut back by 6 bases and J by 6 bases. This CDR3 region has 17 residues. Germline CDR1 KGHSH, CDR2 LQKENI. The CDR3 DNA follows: TGTGCCAGCTCTCCGGAGGCGAGGGGCAGGGGGGGATCTGAAGCTTTCTTT. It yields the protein CASSPEARGRGGSEAFF. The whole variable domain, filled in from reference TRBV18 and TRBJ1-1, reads NAGVMQNPRHLVRRRGQEARLRCSPMKGHSHVYWYRQLPEEGLKFMVYLQKENIIDESGMPKERFSAEFPKEGPSILRIQQVVRGDSAAYFCASSPEARGRGGSEAFFGQGTRLTVV.

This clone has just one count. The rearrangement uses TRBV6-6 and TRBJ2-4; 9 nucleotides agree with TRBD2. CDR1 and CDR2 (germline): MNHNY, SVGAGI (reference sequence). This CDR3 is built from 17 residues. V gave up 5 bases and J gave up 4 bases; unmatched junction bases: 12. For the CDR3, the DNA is TGTGCCAGCAGTCCGGCGGGAGGGCCAGTTCGAAAAAACATTCAGTACTTC. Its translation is CASSPAGGPVRKNIQYF.

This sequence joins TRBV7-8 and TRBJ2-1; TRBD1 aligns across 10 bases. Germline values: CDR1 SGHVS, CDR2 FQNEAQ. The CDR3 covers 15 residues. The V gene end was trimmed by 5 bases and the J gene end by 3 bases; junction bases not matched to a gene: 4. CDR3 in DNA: TGTGCCAGCAGCCCCGGGACAGGGGTCTACAATGAGCAGTTCTTC. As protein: CASSPGTGVYNEQFF.

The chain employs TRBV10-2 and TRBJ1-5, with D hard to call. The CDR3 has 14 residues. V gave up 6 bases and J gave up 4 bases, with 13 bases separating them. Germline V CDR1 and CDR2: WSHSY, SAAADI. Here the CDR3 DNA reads TGCGCCAGCAGCAACAGCGATTCGAATCAGCCCCAGCATTTT. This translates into CASSNSDSNQPQHF.

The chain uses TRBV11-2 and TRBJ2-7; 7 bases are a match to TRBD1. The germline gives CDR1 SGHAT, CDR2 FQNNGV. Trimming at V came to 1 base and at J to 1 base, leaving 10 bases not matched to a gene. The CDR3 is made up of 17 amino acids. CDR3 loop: CASSLGSGGVGSYEQYF. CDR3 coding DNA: TGTGCCAGCAGCTTAGGGTCAGGGGGAGTAGGGTCCTACGAGCAGTACTTC. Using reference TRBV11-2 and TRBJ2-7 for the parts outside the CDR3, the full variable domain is EAGVAQSPRYKIIEKRQSVAFWCNPISGHATLYWYQQILGQGPKLLIQFQNNGVVDDSQLPKDRFSAERLKGVDSTLKIQPAKLEDSAVYLCASSLGSGGVGSYEQYFGPGTRLTVT.

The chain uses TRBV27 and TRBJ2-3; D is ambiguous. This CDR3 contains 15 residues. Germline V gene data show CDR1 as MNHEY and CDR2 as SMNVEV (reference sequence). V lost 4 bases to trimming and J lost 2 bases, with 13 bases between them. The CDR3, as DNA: TGTGCCAGCAGTTCGGTCGGTCGGATCACAGATACGCAGTATTTT. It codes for CASSSVGRITDTQYF.

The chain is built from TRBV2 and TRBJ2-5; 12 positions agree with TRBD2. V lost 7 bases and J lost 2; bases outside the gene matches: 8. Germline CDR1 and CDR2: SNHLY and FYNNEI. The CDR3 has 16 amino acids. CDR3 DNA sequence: TGTGCCAGCACCCCCCGACTAGCGGGAGTACAAGAGACCCAGTACTTC. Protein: CASTPRLAGVQETQYF.

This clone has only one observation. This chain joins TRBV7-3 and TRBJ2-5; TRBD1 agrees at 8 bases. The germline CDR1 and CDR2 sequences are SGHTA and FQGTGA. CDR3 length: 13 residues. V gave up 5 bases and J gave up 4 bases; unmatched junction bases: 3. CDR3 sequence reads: CASSADRGETQYF. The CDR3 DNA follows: TGTGCCAGCAGCGCCGACAGGGGAGAGACCCAGTACTTC.

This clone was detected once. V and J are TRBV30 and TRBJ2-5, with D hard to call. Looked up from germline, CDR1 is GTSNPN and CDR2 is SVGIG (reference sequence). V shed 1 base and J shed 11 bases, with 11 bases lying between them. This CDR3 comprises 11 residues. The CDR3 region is CAWSERSSQYF. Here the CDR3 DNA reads TGTGCCTGGAGTGAAAGGTCCAGTCAGTACTTC.

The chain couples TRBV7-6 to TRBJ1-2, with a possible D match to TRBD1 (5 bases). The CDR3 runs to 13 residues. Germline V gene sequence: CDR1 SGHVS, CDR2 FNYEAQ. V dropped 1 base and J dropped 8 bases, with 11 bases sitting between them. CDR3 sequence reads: CASSLGQGAGYTF. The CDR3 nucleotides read TGTGCCAGCAGCTTAGGTCAGGGCGCCGGCTACACCTTC.

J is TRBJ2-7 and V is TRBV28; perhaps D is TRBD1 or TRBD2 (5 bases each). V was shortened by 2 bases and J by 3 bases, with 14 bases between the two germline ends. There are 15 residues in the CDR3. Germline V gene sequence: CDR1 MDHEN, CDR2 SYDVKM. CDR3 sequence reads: CASSLPAGTHYEQYF. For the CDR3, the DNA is TGTGCCAGCAGTTTACCCGCAGGGACCCACTACGAGCAGTACTTC.

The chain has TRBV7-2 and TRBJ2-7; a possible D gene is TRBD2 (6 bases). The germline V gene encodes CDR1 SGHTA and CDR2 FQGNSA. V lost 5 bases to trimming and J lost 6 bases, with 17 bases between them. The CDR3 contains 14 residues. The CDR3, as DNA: TGTGCCAGCAGCGTGACGCGGGAAACGATCGAGCAGTACTTC. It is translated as CASSVTRETIEQYF.

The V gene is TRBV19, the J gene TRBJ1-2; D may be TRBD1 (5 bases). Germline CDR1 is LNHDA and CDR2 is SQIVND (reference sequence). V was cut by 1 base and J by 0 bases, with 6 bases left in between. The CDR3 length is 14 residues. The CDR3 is CASSIGDPNYGYTF. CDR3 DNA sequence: TGTGCCAGTAGTATAGGGGACCCTAACTATGGCTACACCTTC.